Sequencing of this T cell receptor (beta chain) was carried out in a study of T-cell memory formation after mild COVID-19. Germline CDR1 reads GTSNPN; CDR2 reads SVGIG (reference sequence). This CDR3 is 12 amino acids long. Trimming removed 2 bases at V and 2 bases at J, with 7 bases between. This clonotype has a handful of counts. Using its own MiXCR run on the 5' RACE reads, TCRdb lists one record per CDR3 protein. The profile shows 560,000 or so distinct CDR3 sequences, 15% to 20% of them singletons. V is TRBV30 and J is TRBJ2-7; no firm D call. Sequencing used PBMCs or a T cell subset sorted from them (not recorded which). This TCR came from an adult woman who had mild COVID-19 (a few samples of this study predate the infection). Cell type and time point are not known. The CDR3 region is CAWSMQTYEQYF. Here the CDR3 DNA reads TGTGCCTGGAGTATGCAGACCTACGAGCAGTACTTC.